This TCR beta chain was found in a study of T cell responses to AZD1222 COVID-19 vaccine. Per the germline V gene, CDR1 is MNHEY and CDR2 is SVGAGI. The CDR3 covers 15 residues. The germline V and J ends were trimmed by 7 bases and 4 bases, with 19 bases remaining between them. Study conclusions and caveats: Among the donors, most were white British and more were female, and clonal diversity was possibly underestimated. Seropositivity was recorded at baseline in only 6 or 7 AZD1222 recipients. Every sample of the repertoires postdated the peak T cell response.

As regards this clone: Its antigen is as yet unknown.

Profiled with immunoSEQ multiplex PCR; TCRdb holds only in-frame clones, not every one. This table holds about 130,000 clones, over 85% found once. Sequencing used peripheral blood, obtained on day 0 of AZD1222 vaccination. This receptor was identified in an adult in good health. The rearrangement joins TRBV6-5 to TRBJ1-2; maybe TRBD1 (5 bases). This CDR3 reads CASINRDGGSYGYTF. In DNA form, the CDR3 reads TGTGCCAGCATCAACCGGGACGGAGGCTCCTATGGCTACACCTTC.